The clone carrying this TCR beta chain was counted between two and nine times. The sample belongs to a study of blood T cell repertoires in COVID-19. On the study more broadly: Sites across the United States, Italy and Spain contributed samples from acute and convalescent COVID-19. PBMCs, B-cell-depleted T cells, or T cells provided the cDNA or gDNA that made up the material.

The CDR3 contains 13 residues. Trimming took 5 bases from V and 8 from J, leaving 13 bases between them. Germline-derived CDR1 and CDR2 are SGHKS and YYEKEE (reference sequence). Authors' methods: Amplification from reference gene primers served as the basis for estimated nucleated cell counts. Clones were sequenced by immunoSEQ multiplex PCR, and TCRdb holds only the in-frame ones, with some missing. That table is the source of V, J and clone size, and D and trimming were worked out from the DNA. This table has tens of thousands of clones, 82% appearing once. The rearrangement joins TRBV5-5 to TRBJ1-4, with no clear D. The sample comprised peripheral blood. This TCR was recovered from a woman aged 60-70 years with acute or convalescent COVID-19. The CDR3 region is CASRVREGEKLFF. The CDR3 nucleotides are TGTGCCAGCAGGGTTCGGGAGGGCGAAAAACTGTTTTTT. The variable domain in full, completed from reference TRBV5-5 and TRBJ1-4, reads DAGVTQSPTHLIKTRGQQVTLRCSPISGHKSVSWYQQVLGQGPQFIFQYYEKEERGRGNFPDRFSARQFPNYSSELNVNALLLGDSALYLCASRVREGEKLFFGSGTQLSVL.